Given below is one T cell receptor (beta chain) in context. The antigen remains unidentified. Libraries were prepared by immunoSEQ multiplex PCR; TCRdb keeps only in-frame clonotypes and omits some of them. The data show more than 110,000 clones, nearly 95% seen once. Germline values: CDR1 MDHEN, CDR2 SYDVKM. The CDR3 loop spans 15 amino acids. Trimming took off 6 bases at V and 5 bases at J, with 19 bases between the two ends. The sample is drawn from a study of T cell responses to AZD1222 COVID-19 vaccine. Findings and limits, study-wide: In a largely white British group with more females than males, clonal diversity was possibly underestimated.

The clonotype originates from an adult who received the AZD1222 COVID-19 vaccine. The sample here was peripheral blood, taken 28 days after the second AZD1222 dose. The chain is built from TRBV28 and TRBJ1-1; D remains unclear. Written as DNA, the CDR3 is TGTGCCAGCAGAGGCATAGGAGGTGGAAAGACTGAAGCTTTCTTT. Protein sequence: CASRGIGGGKTEAFF.